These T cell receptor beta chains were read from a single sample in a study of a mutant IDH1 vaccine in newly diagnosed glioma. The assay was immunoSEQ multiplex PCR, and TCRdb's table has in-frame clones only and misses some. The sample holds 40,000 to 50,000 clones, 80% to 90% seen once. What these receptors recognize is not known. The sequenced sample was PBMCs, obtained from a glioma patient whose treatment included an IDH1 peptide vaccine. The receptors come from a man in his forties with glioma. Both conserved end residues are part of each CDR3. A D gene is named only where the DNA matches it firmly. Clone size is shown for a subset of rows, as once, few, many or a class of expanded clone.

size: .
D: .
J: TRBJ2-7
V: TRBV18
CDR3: CASSPQEAGYEQYF
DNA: TGTGCCAGCTCACCTCAAGAGGCGGGGTACGAGCAGTACTTC

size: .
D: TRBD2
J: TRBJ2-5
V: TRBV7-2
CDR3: CASSLASAGATTQYF
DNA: TGTGCCAGCAGCTTAGCGTCAGCGGGAGCCACGACCCAGTACTTC

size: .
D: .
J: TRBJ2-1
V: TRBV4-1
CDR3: CASSQVQLYNEQFF
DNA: TGCGCCAGCAGCCAAGTCCAGCTCTACAATGAGCAGTTCTTC

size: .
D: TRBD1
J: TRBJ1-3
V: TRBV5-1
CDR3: CASRGQGLSGNTIYF
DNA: TGCGCCAGCCGGGGACAGGGTCTCTCTGGAAACACCATATATTTT

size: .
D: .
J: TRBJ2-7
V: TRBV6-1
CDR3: CASRVYSYEQYF
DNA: TGTGCCAGCAGGGTTTACTCCTACGAGCAGTACTTC

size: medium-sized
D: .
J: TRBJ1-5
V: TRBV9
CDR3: CASSLFHQPQHF
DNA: TGTGCCAGCAGCCTGTTTCATCAGCCCCAGCATTTT

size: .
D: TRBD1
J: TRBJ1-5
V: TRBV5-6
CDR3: CASSLGGLTGLRQPQHF
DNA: TGTGCCAGCAGCTTGGGGGGATTGACAGGGCTGAGACAGCCCCAGCATTTT

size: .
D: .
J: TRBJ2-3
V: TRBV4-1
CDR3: CASSLARGSGTDTQYF
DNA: TGCGCCAGCAGCCTGGCGAGGGGGTCGGGCACAGATACGCAGTATTTT

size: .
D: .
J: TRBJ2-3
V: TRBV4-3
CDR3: CASSFSGPSTDTQYF
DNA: TGCGCCAGCAGCTTTAGCGGTCCTAGCACAGATACGCAGTATTTT

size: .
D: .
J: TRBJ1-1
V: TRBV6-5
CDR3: CASSLTGNTEAFF
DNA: TGTGCCAGCAGTTTAACAGGAAACACTGAAGCTTTCTTT

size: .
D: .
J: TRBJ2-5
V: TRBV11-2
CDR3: CASSFRETQYF
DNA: TGTGCCAGCAGCTTTAGGGAGACCCAGTACTTC

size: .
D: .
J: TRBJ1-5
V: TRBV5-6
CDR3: CASSQRALQPQHF
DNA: TGTGCCAGCAGCCAAAGAGCCCTGCAGCCCCAGCATTTT

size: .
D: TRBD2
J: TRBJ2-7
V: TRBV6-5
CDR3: CASSYSWASGLGEQYF
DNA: TGTGCCAGCAGTTACTCGTGGGCTAGCGGACTCGGCGAGCAGTACTTC

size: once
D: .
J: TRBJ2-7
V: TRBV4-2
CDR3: CASSQDRGRYEQYF
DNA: TGTGCCAGCAGCCAAGACAGGGGTCGCTACGAGCAGTACTTC

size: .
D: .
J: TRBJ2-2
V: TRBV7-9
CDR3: CASSLVAGAGELFF
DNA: TGTGCCAGCAGCTTAGTTGCAGGGGCCGGGGAGCTGTTTTTT

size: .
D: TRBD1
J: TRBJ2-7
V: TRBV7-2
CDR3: CASVKGQLRNEQYF
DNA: TGTGCCAGCGTGAAGGGACAGTTAAGAAACGAGCAGTACTTC

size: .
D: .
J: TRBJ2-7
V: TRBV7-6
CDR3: CASSPLLKYEQYF
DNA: TGTGCCAGCAGCCCATTGCTCAAGTACGAGCAGTACTTC

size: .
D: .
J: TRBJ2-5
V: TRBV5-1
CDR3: CASSLIFTVQETQYF
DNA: TGCGCCAGCAGCTTGATTTTTACAGTACAAGAGACCCAGTACTTC

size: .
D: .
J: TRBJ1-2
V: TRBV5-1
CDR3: CASSLVGFNYGYTF
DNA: TGCGCCAGCAGCTTGGTTGGATTTAACTATGGCTACACCTTC

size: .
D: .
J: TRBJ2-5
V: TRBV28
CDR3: CASTPTGGRGETQYF
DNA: TGTGCCAGCACTCCGACCGGGGGTCGAGGGGAGACCCAGTACTTC

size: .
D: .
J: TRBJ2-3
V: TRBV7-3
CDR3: CASSLNPASDTQYF
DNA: TGTGCCAGCAGCCTCAACCCCGCTTCAGATACGCAGTATTTT

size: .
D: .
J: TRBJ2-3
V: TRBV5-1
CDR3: CASSSTGAGDWDTQYF
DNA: TGCGCCAGCAGCTCGACGGGGGCGGGAGACTGGGATACGCAGTATTTT

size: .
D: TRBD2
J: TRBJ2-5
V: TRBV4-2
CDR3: CASSSPGTSGSWQETQYF
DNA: TGTGCCAGCAGCTCGCCAGGGACTAGCGGGAGTTGGCAAGAGACCCAGTACTTC

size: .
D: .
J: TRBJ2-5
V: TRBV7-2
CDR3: CASSFQAGQETQYF
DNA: TGTGCCAGCAGCTTTCAGGCGGGACAAGAGACCCAGTACTTC

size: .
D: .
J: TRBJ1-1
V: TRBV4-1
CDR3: CASSPRRDLNTEAFF
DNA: TGCGCCAGCAGTCCAAGAAGGGATCTTAACACTGAAGCTTTCTTT

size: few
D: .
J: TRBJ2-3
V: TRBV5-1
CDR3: CASSWAADTQYF
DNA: TGCGCCAGCAGCTGGGCCGCCGATACGCAGTATTTT

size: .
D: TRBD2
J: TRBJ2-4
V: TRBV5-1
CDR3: CASSYSGLGSAKNIQYF
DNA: TGCGCCAGCAGCTACTCCGGACTAGGATCGGCCAAAAACATTCAGTACTTC

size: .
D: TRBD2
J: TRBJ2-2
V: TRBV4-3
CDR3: CASSLTAGDDTGELFF
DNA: TGCGCCAGCAGCCTGACAGCGGGAGATGACACCGGGGAGCTGTTTTTT

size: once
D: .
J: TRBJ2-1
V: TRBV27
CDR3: CASSYSEREQFF
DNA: TGTGCCAGCAGTTATAGCGAACGGGAGCAGTTCTTC

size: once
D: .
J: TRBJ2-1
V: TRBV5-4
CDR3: CASSLGASSVYNEQFF
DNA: TGTGCCAGCAGCTTGGGAGCGAGTAGCGTTTACAATGAGCAGTTCTTC

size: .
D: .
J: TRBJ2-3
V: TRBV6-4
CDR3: CASSGEGTGQYF
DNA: TGTGCCAGCAGTGGGGAGGGGACAGGGCAGTATTTT

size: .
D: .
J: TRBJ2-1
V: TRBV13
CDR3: CASSLRGTNNGHEQFF
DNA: TGTGCCAGCAGCTTACGGGGGACCAACAATGGCCATGAGCAGTTCTTC

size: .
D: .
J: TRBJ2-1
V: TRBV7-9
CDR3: CASSSGLGNEQFF
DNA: TGTGCCAGCAGCTCGGGGCTGGGGAATGAGCAGTTCTTC

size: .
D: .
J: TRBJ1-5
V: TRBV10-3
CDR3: CAITTASNQPQHF
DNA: TGTGCCATCACGACAGCTAGCAATCAGCCCCAGCATTTT

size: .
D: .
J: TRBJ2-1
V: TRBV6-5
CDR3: CASSYSERVPWNEQFF
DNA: TGTGCCAGCAGTTACTCTGAGCGGGTCCCTTGGAATGAGCAGTTCTTC

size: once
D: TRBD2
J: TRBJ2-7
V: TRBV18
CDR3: CASSPPAGGLEQYF
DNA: TGTGCCAGCTCACCACCAGCGGGAGGTCTCGAGCAGTACTTC

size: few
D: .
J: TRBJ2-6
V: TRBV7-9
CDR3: CASSLVPSGANVLTF
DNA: TGTGCCAGCAGCTTAGTACCTTCTGGGGCCAACGTCCTGACTTTC

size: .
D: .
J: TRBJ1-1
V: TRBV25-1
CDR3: CASSDNAAATEAFF
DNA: TGTGCCAGCAGTGATAATGCGGCGGCCACTGAAGCTTTCTTT

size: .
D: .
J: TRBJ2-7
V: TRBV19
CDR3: CASSFDVRGIYEQYF
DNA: TGTGCCAGTAGTTTTGACGTGCGCGGGATCTACGAGCAGTACTTC

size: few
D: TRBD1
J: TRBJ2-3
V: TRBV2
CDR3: CASRRQGIRADTQYF
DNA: TGTGCCAGCAGGCGACAGGGGATCCGCGCAGATACGCAGTATTTT

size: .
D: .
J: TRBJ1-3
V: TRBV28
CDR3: CASSPPLSGNTIYF
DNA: TGTGCCAGCAGTCCCCCCTTATCTGGAAACACCATATATTTT

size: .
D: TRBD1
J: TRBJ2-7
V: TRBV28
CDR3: CASVPPGQVYEQYF
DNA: TGTGCCAGCGTTCCCCCCGGACAGGTCTACGAGCAGTACTTC

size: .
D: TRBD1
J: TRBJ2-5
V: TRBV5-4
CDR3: CASKGQGAAETQYF
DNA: TGTGCCAGCAAAGGGCAGGGGGCAGCAGAGACCCAGTACTTC

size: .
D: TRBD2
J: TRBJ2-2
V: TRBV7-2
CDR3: CASSGRVGWGTGELFF
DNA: TGTGCCAGCAGCGGGAGGGTGGGGTGGGGGACCGGGGAGCTGTTTTTT

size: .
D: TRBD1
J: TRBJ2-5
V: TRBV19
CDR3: CASSIGTGGTQETQYF
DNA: TGTGCCAGTAGTATCGGGACAGGGGGAACCCAAGAGACCCAGTACTTC

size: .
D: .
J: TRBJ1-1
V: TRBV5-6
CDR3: CASSLTVPTEAFF
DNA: TGTGCCAGCAGCTTGACAGTCCCAACTGAAGCTTTCTTT

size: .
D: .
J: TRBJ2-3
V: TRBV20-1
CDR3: CSAGRGDTQYF
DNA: TGCAGTGCTGGGAGGGGGGATACGCAGTATTTT

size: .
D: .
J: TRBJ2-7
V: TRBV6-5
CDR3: CASSYQYYEEQYF
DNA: TGTGCCAGCAGTTACCAATACTACGAGGAGCAGTACTTC

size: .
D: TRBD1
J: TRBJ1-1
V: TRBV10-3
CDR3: CAITRQGEAFF
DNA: TGTGCCATCACGCGACAGGGGGAAGCTTTCTTT

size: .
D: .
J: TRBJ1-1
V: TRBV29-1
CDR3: CSGIENTEAFF
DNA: TGCAGCGGTATTGAGAACACTGAAGCTTTCTTT

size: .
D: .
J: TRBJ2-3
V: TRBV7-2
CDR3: CASSYGGSTPQYF
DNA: TGTGCCAGCAGCTACGGCGGCAGTACCCCGCAGTATTTT

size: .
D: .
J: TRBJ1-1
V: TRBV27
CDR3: CASRLTMNTEAFF
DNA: TGTGCCAGCAGACTCACGATGAACACTGAAGCTTTCTTT

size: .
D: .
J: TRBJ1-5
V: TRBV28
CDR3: CASNQGNSNQPQHF
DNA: TGTGCCAGCAATCAGGGGAATAGCAATCAGCCCCAGCATTTT

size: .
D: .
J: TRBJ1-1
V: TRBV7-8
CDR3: CASSSLMGGIMNTEAFF
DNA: TGTGCCAGCAGCTCTTTAATGGGGGGTATCATGAACACTGAAGCTTTCTTT

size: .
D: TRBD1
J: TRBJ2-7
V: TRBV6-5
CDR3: CASSLDRGGYEQYF
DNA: TGTGCCAGCAGCCTGGACAGGGGTGGCTACGAGCAGTACTTC

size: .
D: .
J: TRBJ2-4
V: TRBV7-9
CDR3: CASSLEVIAKNIQYF
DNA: TGTGCCAGCAGCTTAGAAGTTATAGCCAAAAACATTCAGTACTTC